Here is one TCR beta chain with its context. What it recognizes is unknown. These data belong to a study of OX40 agonist ivuxolimab in advanced cancers. Study outcomes and limitations: Specificity for antigen went undetermined in the expanded peripheral T cells.

Generated by immunoSEQ multiplex PCR, the TCRdb table keeps only in-frame clones and is missing some. Of 50,000 or so clones in the sample, 70% to 90% were seen once. V lost 0 bases and J lost 1, with 14 bases in between. This CDR3 region has 16 residues. The germline V gene has CDR1 SGHNT and CDR2 YYREEE (reference sequence). V and J are TRBV5-4 and TRBJ2-7, with D tentatively TRBD1 (6 bases). The sample consisted of CD4+ or CD8+ T cells sorted from blood, taken in a trial of the OX40 agonist ivuxolimab. This sequence originates from an adult with an advanced solid tumor such as melanoma, head and neck, liver or kidney cancer. CDR3 residues: CASSLDTGRTSYEQYF. CDR3 coding DNA: TGTGCCAGCAGCTTGGATACAGGGAGAACATCCTACGAGCAGTACTTC.